Shown below are 10 T cell receptor beta chains from a single sample sequenced in a study of blood T cell repertoires in COVID-19. Some clones are missing from TCRdb's copy, which holds only in-frame ones; the method was immunoSEQ multiplex PCR. The table lists over 300,000 clones, approximately 85% of them singletons. What was sequenced was peripheral blood. The receptor source for this set is a woman in her forties or fifties with acute or convalescent COVID-19.

This chain joins TRBV7-2 and TRBJ2-3; 14 nucleotides align to TRBD2. CDR3 size: 17 residues. Trimming cost V 1 base and J 10 bases; bases outside gene matches: 10. Germline CDR1 SGHTA, CDR2 FQGNSA. CDR3 sequence (DNA): TGTGCCAGCAGCTTAGGGGGACTAGCGGGAGCGCCGGCTTCGCAGTATTTT. Translated: CASSLGGLAGAPASQYF.

The genes are TRBV27 and TRBJ2-3, with TRBD2 matching over 14 bases. The J segment lost 4 bases and the V segment lost 5 bases, leaving 11 bases of the junction unmatched. This CDR3 region has 18 residues. Germline V gene sequence: CDR1 MNHEY, CDR2 SMNVEV (reference sequence). The CDR3 DNA follows: TGTGCCAGCAGTCCGGCGGGACTAGCGGGAGATTCGGCAGATACGCAGTATTTT. Its translation is CASSPAGLAGDSADTQYF.

This clone showed up just once. V gene TRBV27 combines with J gene TRBJ2-3, with 11 bases that match TRBD2. Germline V gene data show CDR1 as MNHEY and CDR2 as SMNVEV (reference sequence). The V and J ends lost 8 bases and 1 base, in that order; junction bases with no gene match: 5. There are 15 residues in the CDR3. This CDR3 reads CASLELAGGTDTQYF. Here the CDR3 DNA reads TGTGCCAGCCTAGAACTAGCGGGGGGCACAGATACGCAGTATTTT.

As for this clone: Other DNA sequences in this specimen translate into the identical CDR3. The chain links TRBV18 to TRBJ2-5; D is perhaps TRBD2 (7 bases). CDR3 length: 13 amino acids. Trimming took off 2 bases at V and 4 bases at J, with 8 bases between the two ends. Germline CDR1 KGHSH, CDR2 LQKENI. CDR3 in amino acids: CASSPRGGETQYF. The CDR3 region has the DNA TGTGCCAGCTCACCAAGGGGGGGAGAGACCCAGTACTTC.

The J gene is TRBJ2-7, the V gene TRBV5-8; the match to TRBD2 covers 9 bases. Looked up from germline, CDR1 is SGHTS and CDR2 is YDEGEE. V shed 0 bases and J 3 bases; nucleotides not matched to a gene: 10. The CDR3 is 17 residues long. CDR3 in DNA: TGTGCCAGCAGCTTGGGATGGAGGCTAGCGGGACGCTACGAGCAGTACTTC. Protein product: CASSLGWRLAGRYEQYF. Full variable domain (remainder filled in from reference TRBV5-8 and TRBJ2-7): EAGVTQSPTHLIKTRGQQATLRCSPISGHTSVYWYQQALGLGLQFLLWYDEGEERNRGNFPPRFSGRQFPNYSSELNVNALELEDSALYLCASSLGWRLAGRYEQYFGPGTRLTVT.

This chain links TRBV6-4 with TRBJ1-5; a weak D match, TRBD1 (5 bases). V gave up 3 bases and J gave up 5 bases, with 8 bases separating them. This CDR3 contains 13 residues. Germline lookup yields CDR1 MRHNA and CDR2 SNTAGT. The CDR3 region is CASSETRDQPQHF. DNA for the CDR3: TGTGCCAGCAGTGAAACCAGGGATCAGCCCCAGCATTTT.

V usage is TRBV5-1 and J usage is TRBJ2-1; 8 bases are shared with TRBD1. The J segment lost 5 bases and the V segment lost 0 bases, leaving 4 bases of the junction unmatched. The germline V gene has CDR1 SGHRS and CDR2 YFSETQ. The CDR3 is made up of 15 amino acids. The CDR3 region has the DNA TGCGCCAGCAGCTTGGGGGGACAGGTTAACAATGAGCAGTTCTTC. It is translated as CASSLGGQVNNEQFF.

This clone has only one observation. The rearrangement joins TRBV4-1 to TRBJ1-1; D remains unclear. With 4 bases removed from V and 4 bases from J, the gap between germline ends came to 13 bases. This CDR3 region has 14 residues. Germline-derived CDR1 and CDR2 are MGHRA and YSYEKL. The CDR3 DNA is TGCGCCAGCAGCCCGTTCAGAGGTGGCACTGAAGCTTTCTTT. Residues: CASSPFRGGTEAFF.

The rearrangement joins TRBV5-4 to TRBJ2-7; 9 bases agree with TRBD1. The V and J ends lost 3 bases and 4 bases, in that order; junction bases with no gene match: 5. The germline V gene has CDR1 SGHNT and CDR2 YYREEE (reference sequence). This CDR3 is 14 amino acids long. DNA of the CDR3: TGTGCCAGCAGCTCGGGACAGGGCATTTACGAGCAGTACTTC. It codes for CASSSGQGIYEQYF.

This clone showed up just once. CDR3 loop: CASSPPRASRSYEQYF. CDR3 nucleotides: TGTGCCAGCAGCCCCCCCCGGGCTAGCCGTTCCTACGAGCAGTACTTC. The chain employs TRBV7-9 and TRBJ2-7, with D perhaps TRBD2 (5 bases). This CDR3 spans 16 amino acids. The V gene lost 5 bases and the J gene lost 1 base, with 18 bases spanning the gap. Germline V gene sequence: CDR1 SEHNR, CDR2 FQNEAQ (reference sequence). The complete variable domain, with remaining parts taken from reference TRBV7-9 and TRBJ2-7, reads DTGVSQNPRHKITKRGQNVTFRCDPISEHNRLYWYRQTLGQGPEFLTYFQNEAQLEKSRLLSDRFSAERPKGSFSTLEIQRTEQGDSAMYLCASSPPRASRSYEQYFGPGTRLTVT.